Shown below are 10 T cell receptor beta chains from a single sample sequenced in a study of human T cells and chemical hapten exposure. TCRdb processed the RACE reads anew with MiXCR; each CDR3 protein has one entry. The sample holds tens of thousands of distinct CDR3 sequences, about 10% seen once. Regarding time point: patch test 2, 6 weeks after DPC sensitization. As for treatment: therapeutic diphenylcyclopropenone sensitization with weekly scalp DPC. The sequencing used whole blood, collected in connection with sensitization to the hapten diphenylcyclopropenone (DPC). These receptors originate from a woman aged 50 to 65 with alopecia areata. Some clones in this sample may be carry-over from other donors' samples.

This clonotype came up many times. J is TRBJ2-2 and V is TRBV4-3; maybe TRBD2 (7 bases). The germline V gene encodes CDR1 LGHNA and CDR2 YSLEER. The CDR3 length is 17 residues. Trimming stripped 0 bases from V and 3 bases from J, with 14 bases between. CDR3 in DNA: TGCGCCAGCAGCCAAGACGCGGGGGCAGGAGACACCGGGGAGCTGTTTTTT. Amino acids: CASSQDAGAGDTGELFF.

This clonotype showed up just a few times. The chain is built from TRBV4-1 and TRBJ2-2; D unresolved. Trimming shortened V by 4 bases and J by 4 bases, and 19 bases separated the two germline ends. CDR3 length equals 17 residues. Germline loops: CDR1 MGHRA, CDR2 YSYEKL. CDR3 DNA sequence: TGCGCCAGCAGCCTCTTAACCAGCCCACTATCCACCGGGGAGCTGTTTTTT. This sequence encodes CASSLLTSPLSTGELFF.

This clonotype was seen repeatedly, ten times or more. CDR3 nucleotide sequence: TGTGCCAGCAGCCAAGGCGTTAACAGGAGAAGTGAAAAACTGTTTTTT. Translation gives CASSQGVNRRSEKLFF. The rearrangement uses TRBV3-1 and TRBJ1-4; D perhaps matches TRBD1 (5 bases). The CDR3 contains 16 residues. Germline lookup yields CDR1 LGHDT and CDR2 YNNKEL (reference sequence). V was shortened by 1 base and J by 7 bases, with 16 bases between the two germline ends.

In this sample, this clonotype turned up many times. The V and J genes are TRBV18 and TRBJ2-3, with 7 bases identical to TRBD2. In germline, CDR1 is KGHSH, CDR2 LQKENI. The CDR3 loop spans 16 amino acids. Losses at the gene ends were 4 bases for V and 4 bases for J; bases not matched to a gene: 11. The CDR3 is CASSLRKERGADTQYF. For the CDR3, the DNA is TGTGCCAGCTCACTAAGGAAAGAGCGGGGAGCAGATACGCAGTATTTT.

This clonotype was counted at least ten times. This chain connects TRBV24-1 to TRBJ2-1, with 7 bases matching TRBD2. The CDR3 covers 16 residues. Trimming cost V 3 bases and J 9 bases; bases outside gene matches: 13. Germline CDR1 and CDR2: KGHDR and SFDVKD. In DNA, the CDR3 is TGTGCCACCAGTGATACGACTAGCACTTCGTCGGCTGAGCAGTTCTTC. This sequence encodes CATSDTTSTSSAEQFF.

Many counts were recorded for this clonotype. The rearrangement links TRBV6-6 to TRBJ1-1; TRBD1 matches 7 bases. V trimming: 4 bases; J trimming: 0 bases; junction bases outside the gene matches: 5. CDR1 and CDR2 (germline): MNHNY, SVGAGI (reference sequence). This CDR3 has 15 amino acids. CDR3 nucleotides: TGTGCCAGCAGTTCACCAGGGGGATTGAACACTGAAGCTTTCTTT. Protein product: CASSSPGGLNTEAFF.

This clonotype appeared many times. The chain couples TRBV6-5 to TRBJ1-1; 8 nucleotides agree with TRBD1. CDR1 is MNHEY, CDR2 SVGAGI, per germline. V lost 5 bases to trimming and J lost 5 bases; unmatched junction nucleotides: 4. This CDR3 contains 13 residues. The CDR3 sequence is CASSRTGYTEAFF. CDR3 nucleotide sequence: TGTGCCAGCAGTCGGACAGGGTATACTGAAGCTTTCTTT.

This clonotype was recorded a few times. This sequence joins TRBV4-1 and TRBJ1-6; 9 bases fit TRBD1. The CDR3 is made up of 15 amino acids. V shed 1 base and J 7 bases; nucleotides not matched to a gene: 2. From germline, CDR1 is MGHRA and CDR2 YSYEKL. The DNA for the CDR3 is TGCGCCAGCAGCCAAGGCGGACAGGGGAATTCACCCCTCCACTTT. It codes for CASSQGGQGNSPLHF.

The chain is built from TRBV4-3 and TRBJ2-2; 11 bases are shared with TRBD1. The CDR3 has 16 residues. Germline trimming cut 2 bases from V and 7 bases from J; bases unmatched to any gene: 6. Per germline, CDR1 LGHNA and CDR2 YSLEER. CDR3 loop: CASSQRGQGGFGELFF. The CDR3 nucleotides read TGCGCCAGCAGCCAACGGGGACAGGGGGGTTTCGGGGAGCTGTTTTTT.

The J gene is TRBJ2-5, the V gene TRBV29-1; TRBD2 might be the D (5 bases). This CDR3 comprises 13 residues. From germline, CDR1 is SQVTM and CDR2 ANQGSEA. The V end was cut by 8 bases, the J end by 0 bases, with 13 bases between. CDR3 amino acids: CSSRGWDQETQYF. The CDR3 DNA reads TGCAGCTCCCGAGGGTGGGACCAAGAGACCCAGTACTTC. Filled out from reference TRBV29-1 and TRBJ2-5, the complete variable domain reads SAVISQKPSRDICQRGTSLTIQCQVDSQVTMMFWYRQQPGQSLTLIATANQGSEATYESGFVIDKFPISRPNLTFSTLTVSNMSPEDSSIYLCSSRGWDQETQYFGPGTRLLVL.